The clone carrying this T cell receptor (beta chain) was found a few times. The library targeted TCRbeta and was prepared with unique molecular identifiers. TCRdb reprocessed the PCR reads via MiXCR and lists one record per CDR3 protein. The sample shows about half a million distinct CDR3 sequences, approximately 13% of them seen only once. This entry is derived from a study of T-cell reconstitution after alpha-beta-depleted transplantation in children. The V gene's germline CDR1 is DFQATT and CDR2 SNEGSKA (reference sequence). Deletions cut 0 bases from V and 2 bases from J, with 10 bases between. This CDR3 region has 14 residues.

The material sequenced was PBMCs from the stem cell graft donor, taken from the stem cell graft. The sequence was obtained from a human donor who donated a stem cell graft to a child with combined immunodeficiency. J is TRBJ1-2 and V is TRBV20-1, with D uncertain. The CDR3 nucleotides are TGCAGTGCTAGAGAACAGCGTAGAAACTATGGCTACACCTTC. It encodes CSAREQRRNYGYTF.